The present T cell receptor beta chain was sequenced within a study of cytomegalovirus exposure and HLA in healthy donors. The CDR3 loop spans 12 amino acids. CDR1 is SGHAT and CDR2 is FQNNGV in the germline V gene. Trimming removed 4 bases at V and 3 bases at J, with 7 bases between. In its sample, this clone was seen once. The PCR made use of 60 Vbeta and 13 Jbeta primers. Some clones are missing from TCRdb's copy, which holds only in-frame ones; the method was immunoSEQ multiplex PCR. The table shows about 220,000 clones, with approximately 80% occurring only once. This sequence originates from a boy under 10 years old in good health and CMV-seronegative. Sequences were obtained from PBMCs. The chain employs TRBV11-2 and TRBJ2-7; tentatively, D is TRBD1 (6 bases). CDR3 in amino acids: CASSSQGYEQYF. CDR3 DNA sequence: TGTGCCAGCAGCTCACAGGGCTACGAGCAGTACTTC.